These 25 T cell receptor beta chains share one sample of origin, sequenced in a study of shared clonotypes between healthy human individuals. TCRdb keeps only in-frame clones here, not all; method: immunoSEQ multiplex PCR. The sample yields roughly 850,000 clones, about 96% seen once. It was CD45RO-negative cells, positively selected for CCR7, that made up naive CD8 cells, with terminally differentiated effector memory CD45RA+ cells excluded. What was sequenced was naive CD8+ T cells sorted from blood. The source of these receptors is a man aged 25 to 45 in good health.

The chain employs TRBV9 and TRBJ1-1; D remains ambiguous. Deletions cut 4 bases from V and 2 bases from J, with 9 bases between. CDR3 length: 13 amino acids. Germline loops: CDR1 SGDLS, CDR2 YYNGEE. This CDR3 is CASSPGPNTEAFF. CDR3 DNA sequence: TGTGCCAGCAGCCCCGGGCCCAACACTGAAGCTTTCTTT.

The rearrangement links TRBV11-2 to TRBJ1-2, with TRBD1 identical over 8 bases. The germline CDR1 and CDR2 sequences are SGHAT and FQNNGV. The CDR3 is made up of 13 amino acids. V was clipped by 5 bases and J by 10 bases; unmatched bases: 9. CDR3 in DNA: TGTGCCAGCAGCGATACAGGGGGACAGCCCTACACCTTC. Protein product: CASSDTGGQPYTF.

V and J are TRBV5-5 and TRBJ2-2; no reliable D call. CDR1 and CDR2 from the germline V gene are SGHKS and YYEKEE (reference sequence). This CDR3 spans 11 amino acids. The V gene lost 2 bases and the J gene lost 10 bases, with 6 bases spanning the gap. The CDR3, as DNA: TGTGCCAGCAGCTTACTCGAGGAGCTGTTTTTT. It is translated as CASSLLEELFF.

On this clone itself: Within the sample, other DNA sequences also encode this same CDR3. The chain employs TRBV7-9 and TRBJ2-7; the D is unclear. This CDR3 is 12 amino acids long. Germline lookup yields CDR1 SEHNR and CDR2 FQNEAQ (reference sequence). Trimming took off 0 bases at V and 3 bases at J, with 3 bases between the two ends. The CDR3 bases are TGTGCCAGCAGCTTAGCGATCTACGAGCAGTACTTC. It is translated as CASSLAIYEQYF.

The chain has TRBV4-1 and TRBJ2-2; no definite D call. Trimming stripped 2 bases from V and 5 bases from J, with 9 bases between. Per germline, CDR1 MGHRA and CDR2 YSYEKL. There are 14 residues in the CDR3. DNA for the CDR3: TGCGCCAGCAGCCAACTTGACTTGACCGGGGAGCTGTTTTTT. Translation gives CASSQLDLTGELFF.

CDR3 residues: CASSPTPTLRNTQYF. DNA of the CDR3: TGTGCCAGCAGTCCGACCCCGACACTCAGGAATACGCAGTATTTT. The V and J genes are TRBV27 and TRBJ2-3; D not certain. Trimming shortened V by 5 bases and J by 7 bases, and 19 bases separated the two germline ends. CDR1 is MNHEY, CDR2 SMNVEV, per germline (reference sequence). CDR3 length equals 15 residues.

The V call is TRBV30, the J call TRBJ2-3, with D possibly being TRBD2 (6 bases). CDR3 length: 16 residues. V lost 1 base to trimming and J lost 0 bases, with 14 bases between them. CDR1 and CDR2 from the germline V gene are GTSNPN and SVGIG (reference sequence). Here the CDR3 DNA reads TGTGCCTGGAGTGGACTGGCGGGAATGAGCACAGATACGCAGTATTTT. Its translation is CAWSGLAGMSTDTQYF.

In its sample, this clone was seen once. V gene TRBV5-6 combines with J gene TRBJ2-7; either TRBD1 or TRBD2 may fit D (5 bases each). The germline V gene encodes CDR1 SGHDT and CDR2 YYEEEE. CDR3 length equals 15 residues. Trimming took 4 bases from V and 6 from J, leaving 20 bases between them. The CDR3 DNA sequence: TGTGCCAGCAGCGGGACCTTGCAGGGCTGGCCCGAGCAGTACTTC. Encoded protein: CASSGTLQGWPEQYF.

This chain connects TRBV28 to TRBJ2-5, with 9 bases matching TRBD2. Germline CDR1 is MDHEN and CDR2 is SYDVKM. The CDR3 totals 16 residues. With V trimmed by 2 bases and J by 5 bases, 9 bases remained unmatched. CDR3: CASSLTLSGRVETQYF. CDR3 nucleotides: TGTGCCAGCAGTTTAACTCTTAGCGGGAGAGTGGAGACCCAGTACTTC.

Concerning this clone itself: The same CDR3 can be traced to other DNA sequences in this sample. V is TRBV7-2 and J is TRBJ2-7, with 7 bases matching TRBD1. CDR1 is SGHTA and CDR2 is FQGNSA in the germline V gene. J gave up 1 base and V 1 base, and 1 base lay outside the gene matches. The CDR3 totals 14 residues. In nucleotides, the CDR3 is TGTGCCAGCAGCTTAGTCAGGGGGTCCTACGAGCAGTACTTC. It encodes CASSLVRGSYEQYF.

As to this clone: This sample includes further DNA sequences coding for the same CDR3. This chain joins TRBV5-1 and TRBJ1-5; perhaps TRBD1 as D (5 bases). With 0 bases removed from V and 0 bases from J, the gap between germline ends came to 7 bases. Germline V gene data show CDR1 as SGHRS and CDR2 as YFSETQ. CDR3 length equals 15 residues. CDR3 coding DNA: TGCGCCAGCAGCTTGGCCGGGGGTAGCAATCAGCCCCAGCATTTT. Protein sequence: CASSLAGGSNQPQHF.

The chain links TRBV29-1 to TRBJ2-3, with TRBD2 as a possible D gene (6 bases). The germline V gene encodes CDR1 SQVTM and CDR2 ANQGSEA. The CDR3 has 16 residues. The V end was cut by 0 bases, the J end by 0 bases, with 13 bases between. The CDR3 bases are TGCAGCGTTGAAGATGCCAGGACTACTAGCACAGATACGCAGTATTTT. Its protein product is CSVEDARTTSTDTQYF.

This rearrangement joins TRBV13 to TRBJ2-7, with 8 bases that match TRBD1. CDR3 length equals 14 residues. CDR1 PRHDT and CDR2 FYEKMQ come from the germline V gene (reference sequence). V shed 5 bases and J 4 bases; nucleotides not matched to a gene: 7. This CDR3 reads CASSPGQGWYEQYF. DNA of the CDR3: TGTGCCAGCAGCCCCGGACAGGGTTGGTACGAGCAGTACTTC.

This chain connects TRBV21-1 to TRBJ2-7. TRBV21-1 is a listed pseudogene. This CDR3 region has 13 residues. This chain's CDR3 is CASSGLHPYEQYF. The CDR3 DNA reads as TGTGCCAGCTCTGGGTTACACCCCTACGAGCAGTACTTC.

V is TRBV28 and J is TRBJ2-3; 13 positions match TRBD2. This CDR3 comprises 15 residues. With V trimmed by 5 bases and J by 2 bases, 1 base remained unmatched. Germline CDR1 and CDR2: MDHEN and SYDVKM. The CDR3: CASSTSGRATDTQYF. The CDR3 region has the DNA TGTGCCAGCAGTACTAGCGGGAGGGCCACAGATACGCAGTATTTT. Using reference TRBV28 and TRBJ2-3 for the parts outside the CDR3, the full variable domain is DVKVTQSSRYLVKRTGEKVFLECVQDMDHENMFWYRQDPGLGLRLIYFSYDVKMKEKGDIPEGYSVSREKKERFSLILESASTNQTSMYLCASSTSGRATDTQYFGPGTRLTVL.

The chain is built from TRBV11-2 and TRBJ2-1; TRBD2 matches at 8 bases. Germline CDR1 reads SGHAT; CDR2 reads FQNNGV. J was trimmed by 0 bases and V by 4 bases; bases with no gene match: 8. The CDR3 is 17 residues long. CDR3 bases: TGTGCCAGCAGCTACCACCGACTAGCGTACTCCTACAATGAGCAGTTCTTC. Its protein is CASSYHRLAYSYNEQFF.

This clone was seen a single time. CDR3 in amino acids: CASSDPEDYGYTF. For the CDR3, the DNA is TGTGCCAGCAGTGATCCAGAGGACTATGGCTACACCTTC. This chain uses TRBV2 with TRBJ1-2; no clear D. The CDR3 covers 13 residues. The germline gives CDR1 SNHLY, CDR2 FYNNEI. Trimming removed 3 bases at V and 3 bases at J, with 8 bases between.

This chain links TRBV10-2 with TRBJ2-1; 11 bases map to TRBD2. The germline V gene encodes CDR1 WSHSY and CDR2 SAAADI. The CDR3 loop spans 17 amino acids. Germline trimming cut 2 bases from V and 5 bases from J; bases unmatched to any gene: 8. The CDR3 DNA is TGCGCCAGCAGTGAGGGCTTGACTAGCGGGATGGACAATGAGCAGTTCTTC. This sequence encodes CASSEGLTSGMDNEQFF.

This chain links TRBV28 with TRBJ2-7, with D perhaps given as TRBD1 or TRBD2 (5 bases each). Germline V gene data show CDR1 as MDHEN and CDR2 as SYDVKM. This CDR3 comprises 14 residues. V lost 3 bases and J lost 0, with 9 bases in between. As DNA, the CDR3 is TGTGCCAGCAGTTTGGGGGTCAACTCCTACGAGCAGTACTTC. It yields the protein CASSLGVNSYEQYF.

The rearrangement joins TRBV13 to TRBJ1-1; D is ambiguous. Deletions cut 4 bases from V and 1 base from J, with 10 bases between. Germline-derived CDR1 and CDR2 are PRHDT and FYEKMQ (reference sequence). The CDR3 length is 14 residues. This CDR3 reads CASSSSGRNTEAFF. Written as DNA, the CDR3 is TGTGCCAGCAGCTCCTCGGGAAGGAACACTGAAGCTTTCTTT.

This rearrangement joins TRBV28 to TRBJ2-1, with 10 bases matching TRBD2. V lost 3 bases, J lost 8 bases, and 7 bases stayed unmatched. Germline-derived CDR1 and CDR2 are MDHEN and SYDVKM. This CDR3 is 15 amino acids long. The CDR3 nucleotides read TGTGCCAGCAGTTTCCCGGGACTAGCGCTAGATGAGCAGTTCTTC. As protein: CASSFPGLALDEQFF.

Points on this clone: In the same sample, other DNA sequences code for this CDR3. The CDR3 sequence: CASSGRAYNEQFF. The CDR3 DNA reads TGTGCCAGCAGCGGACGGGCCTACAATGAGCAGTTCTTC. The V and J genes are TRBV11-2 and TRBJ2-1; D remains unclear. The length of the CDR3 is 13 residues. Germline-derived CDR1 and CDR2 are SGHAT and FQNNGV. V was cut by 5 bases and J by 2 bases, with 7 bases left in between.

The chain is built from TRBV7-9 and TRBJ2-1; a possible D gene is TRBD2 (6 bases). Germline V gene lookup returns CDR1 SEHNR and CDR2 FQNEAQ (reference sequence). The CDR3 is made up of 16 amino acids. Trimming shortened V by 6 bases and J by 2 bases, and 17 bases separated the two germline ends. The CDR3 loop reads CASSSASVNTYNEQFF. The CDR3 region has the DNA TGTGCCAGCAGTTCGGCTAGCGTCAATACCTACAATGAGCAGTTCTTC.

The chain is built from TRBV14 and TRBJ1-3, with TRBD1 identical over 7 bases. Germline CDR1 and CDR2: SGHDN and FVKESK. The CDR3 sequence is 16 residues long. V shed 4 bases and J 0 bases; nucleotides not matched to a gene: 6. Here the CDR3 DNA reads TGTGCCAGCAGCCGACAGGGCTTGGTCTCTGGAAACACCATATATTTT. Its translation: CASSRQGLVSGNTIYF.

The chain uses TRBV6-6 and TRBJ1-1, with D unresolved. The CDR3 is made up of 14 amino acids. The germline gives CDR1 MNHNY, CDR2 SVGAGI (reference sequence). The V and J ends lost 5 bases and 5 bases respectively, with 15 bases between them. Here the CDR3 reads CASSREDRRTEAFF. CDR3 in DNA: TGTGCCAGCAGTCGAGAGGATCGTAGAACTGAAGCTTTCTTT.